A single sample is the source of the 16 T cell receptor beta chains below, sequenced in a study of blood T cell repertoires in COVID-19. Assay: immunoSEQ multiplex PCR; the TCRdb copy retains only in-frame clones and omits some. Of about 180,000 clones in the sample, around 88% are singletons; the top ten hold under 4.5%. Sequenced input: peripheral blood. The receptors shown here come from a young woman with acute or convalescent COVID-19.

The chain recombines TRBV4-1 with TRBJ2-3, with D perhaps matching TRBD2 (5 bases). Germline V gives CDR1 MGHRA, CDR2 YSYEKL. CDR3 length: 16 residues. V was shortened by 6 bases and J by 3 bases, with 19 bases between the two germline ends. This CDR3 is CASRPNPGIATDTQYF. The CDR3 coding sequence is TGCGCCAGCAGGCCAAATCCGGGGATAGCGACAGATACGCAGTATTTT.

The chain is built from TRBV19 and TRBJ2-4; tentative D call: TRBD2 (6 bases). From germline, CDR1 is LNHDA and CDR2 SQIVND (reference sequence). V lost 7 bases and J lost 7, with 14 bases in between. CDR3 length: 13 amino acids. In DNA, the CDR3 is TGTGCCAGTACCAGATCCGGAGGGAACATTCAGTACTTC. It codes for CASTRSGGNIQYF.

The chain recombines TRBV25-1 with TRBJ1-6; D is unclear. Germline V gene sequence: CDR1 MGHDK, CDR2 SYGVNS. The V gene lost 5 bases and the J gene lost 1 base, with 9 bases spanning the gap. The CDR3 has 15 residues. CDR3 sequence: CASSFGESYNSPLHF. In DNA, the CDR3 is TGTGCCAGCAGTTTTGGAGAGTCCTATAATTCACCCCTCCACTTT. Combining the CDR3 with reference TRBV25-1 and TRBJ1-6 gives the whole variable domain EADIYQTPRYLVIGTGKKITLECSQTMGHDKMYWYQQDPGMELHLIHYSYGVNSTEKGDLSSESTVSRIRTEHFPLTLESARPSHTSQYLCASSFGESYNSPLHFGNGTRLTVT.

The chain links TRBV5-1 to TRBJ2-1, with TRBD2 matching 12 bases. This CDR3 has 17 residues. With V trimmed by 0 bases and J by 6 bases, 7 bases remained unmatched. Germline CDR1 is SGHRS and CDR2 is YFSETQ. The CDR3 protein is CASSLDLAGGGLNEQFF. Written as DNA, the CDR3 is TGCGCCAGCAGCTTGGACCTAGCGGGAGGGGGCCTCAATGAGCAGTTCTTC.

The chain has TRBV28 and TRBJ2-5, with 9 positions matching TRBD2. The CDR3 totals 16 residues. Trimming removed 3 bases from V and 5 bases from J; junction bases left unmatched: 10. Germline assignment: CDR1 MDHEN and CDR2 SYDVKM. The CDR3 nucleotides are TGTGCCAGCAGTTTCTCGGTTGGGCGGGAGGGGGAGACCCAGTACTTC. Protein sequence: CASSFSVGREGETQYF.

DNA for the CDR3: TGTGCCAGCAGCAAAGATGGCAGCTACACCTTC. Its translation: CASSKDGSYTF. V gene TRBV21-1 combines with J gene TRBJ1-2; the table names TRBD1, a call not compared with the DNA. TRBV21-1 is a recognized pseudogene. This CDR3 is built from 11 residues.

The chain carries TRBV5-1 and TRBJ1-2, with D uncertain. CDR3 length equals 13 residues. The V and J ends lost 0 bases and 4 bases respectively, with 7 bases between them. The V gene's germline CDR1 is SGHRS and CDR2 YFSETQ. This CDR3 is CASSLVPSYGYTF. Here the CDR3 DNA reads TGCGCCAGCAGCTTGGTTCCCAGCTATGGCTACACCTTC.

The chain joins TRBV5-1 to TRBJ1-1; TRBD1 is a possible D gene (5 bases). This CDR3 contains 14 residues. Germline CDR1 and CDR2: SGHRS and YFSETQ. V was pared by 0 bases and J by 0 bases, with 6 bases between. The CDR3 reads CASSLVGLNTEAFF. The CDR3 DNA follows: TGCGCCAGCAGCTTGGTGGGGCTGAACACTGAAGCTTTCTTT.

The chain couples TRBV2 to TRBJ2-4, with a possible D match to TRBD2 (5 bases). From germline, CDR1 is SNHLY and CDR2 FYNNEI. The CDR3 length is 12 residues. V was cut by 9 bases and J by 1 base, with 7 bases left in between. Here the CDR3 DNA reads TGTGCCAGTAGCGTCGCCAAAAACATTCAGTACTTC. As protein: CASSVAKNIQYF.

The chain has TRBV2 and TRBJ2-5; the match to TRBD1 covers 8 bases. The CDR3 consists of 16 residues. Losses at the gene ends were 2 bases for V and 4 bases for J; bases not matched to a gene: 9. Germline lookup yields CDR1 SNHLY and CDR2 FYNNEI. The CDR3: CASSERTGRSIETQYF. The CDR3 DNA sequence: TGTGCCAGCAGTGAAAGGACAGGGAGGTCAATAGAGACCCAGTACTTC.

The CDR3 spells CASSLRTSGSYYNEQFF. The CDR3, as DNA: TGCGCCAGCAGCTTGAGGACTAGCGGGAGCTACTACAATGAGCAGTTCTTC. J is TRBJ2-1 and V is TRBV5-1; 13 bases align to TRBD2. J lost 3 bases, V lost 1 base, and 4 bases had no gene match. Looked up from germline, CDR1 is SGHRS and CDR2 is YFSETQ. This CDR3 is built from 17 residues.

The rearrangement joins TRBV2 to TRBJ2-5; tentative D call: TRBD2 (7 bases). CDR3 length: 13 amino acids. Germline-derived CDR1 and CDR2 are SNHLY and FYNNEI. Trimming took 6 bases from V and 5 from J, leaving 13 bases between them. The CDR3 region has the DNA TGTGCCAGCAGCAAAGGGGGAGGGGAGACCCAGTACTTC. Its translation: CASSKGGGETQYF. Using reference TRBV2 and TRBJ2-5 for the parts outside the CDR3, the full variable domain is EPEVTQTPSHQVTQMGQEVILRCVPISNHLYFYWYRQILGQKVEFLVSFYNNEISEKSEIFDDQFSVERPDGSNFTLKIRSTKLEDSAMYFCASSKGGGETQYFGPGTRLLVL.

J is TRBJ2-7 and V is TRBV18, with D perhaps matching TRBD2 (5 bases). The CDR3 consists of 14 residues. V lost 2 bases and J lost 4, with 12 bases in between. The germline CDR1 and CDR2 sequences are KGHSH and LQKENI. The CDR3 spells CASSPTRDEYEQYF. The CDR3 DNA reads TGTGCCAGCTCACCAACCCGGGATGAATACGAGCAGTACTTC.

V and J are TRBV29-1 and TRBJ2-1, with 8 bases aligning to TRBD2. CDR3 size: 14 residues. The junction had 6 bases not matched to a gene; V was cut back by 4 bases and J by 4 bases. From germline, CDR1 is SQVTM and CDR2 ANQGSEA. The CDR3 spells CSVATRLAYNEQFF. In nucleotides, the CDR3 is TGCAGCGTTGCAACTCGACTAGCGTACAATGAGCAGTTCTTC.

V and J are TRBV19 and TRBJ1-1, with D tentatively TRBD1 (5 bases). Germline V CDR1 and CDR2: LNHDA, SQIVND (reference sequence). This CDR3 is built from 11 residues. Trimming took 8 bases from V and 9 from J, leaving 13 bases between them. The CDR3 coding sequence is TGTGCCAGTCAGATCGGGGGACAAGCTTTCTTT. Protein: CASQIGGQAFF.

This chain connects TRBV9 to TRBJ2-1; D is unresolved. The CDR3 length is 16 residues. V was trimmed by 0 bases and J by 2 bases, leaving 12 bases between them. Germline CDR1 SGDLS, CDR2 YYNGEE. Here the CDR3 DNA reads TGTGCCAGCAGCGTAGATCAGATCAACCCCTACAATGAGCAGTTCTTC. Its protein is CASSVDQINPYNEQFF.